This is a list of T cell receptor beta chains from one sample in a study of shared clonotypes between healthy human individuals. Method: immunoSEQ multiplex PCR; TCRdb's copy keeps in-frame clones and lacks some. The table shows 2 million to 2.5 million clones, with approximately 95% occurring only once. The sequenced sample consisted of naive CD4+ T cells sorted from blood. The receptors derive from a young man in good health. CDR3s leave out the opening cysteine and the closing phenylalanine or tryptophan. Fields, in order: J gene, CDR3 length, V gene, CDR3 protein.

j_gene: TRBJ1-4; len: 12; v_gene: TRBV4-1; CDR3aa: ASSQDLNSEKLF
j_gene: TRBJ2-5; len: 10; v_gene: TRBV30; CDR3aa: ASGLGDKTQY
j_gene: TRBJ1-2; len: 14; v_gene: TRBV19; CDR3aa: ASSIDLRQPNYGYT
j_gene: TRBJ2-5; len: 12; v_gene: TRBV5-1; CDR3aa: ASSLSGGRETQY
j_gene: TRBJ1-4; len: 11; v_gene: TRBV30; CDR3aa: AWSYGSNEKLF
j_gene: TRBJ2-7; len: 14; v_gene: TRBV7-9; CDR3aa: ASSSFMDRELYEQY
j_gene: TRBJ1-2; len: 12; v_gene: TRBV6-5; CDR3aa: ASSMGQGALGYT
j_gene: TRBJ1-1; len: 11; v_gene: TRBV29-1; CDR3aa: SVGGRLNTEAF
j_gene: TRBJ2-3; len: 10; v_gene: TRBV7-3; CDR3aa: ASSFKGDTQY
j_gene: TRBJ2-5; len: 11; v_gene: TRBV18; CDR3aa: ASSPGVGETQY
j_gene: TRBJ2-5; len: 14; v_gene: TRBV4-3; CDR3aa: ASSQEPAGLGETQY
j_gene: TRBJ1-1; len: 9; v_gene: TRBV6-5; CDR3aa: ASMNYYEAF
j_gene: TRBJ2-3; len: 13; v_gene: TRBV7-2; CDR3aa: ASSTTGASTDTQY
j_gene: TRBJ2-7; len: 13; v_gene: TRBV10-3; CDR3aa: AISLTSGIGYEQY
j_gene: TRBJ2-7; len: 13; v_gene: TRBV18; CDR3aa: ASSPEMDRAGEQY
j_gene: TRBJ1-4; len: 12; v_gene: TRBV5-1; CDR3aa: ASSLDRVNEKLF
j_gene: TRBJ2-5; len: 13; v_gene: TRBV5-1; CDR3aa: ASRESGQGQETQY
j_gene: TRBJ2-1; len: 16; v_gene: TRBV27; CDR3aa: ASSLASGPISSYNEQF
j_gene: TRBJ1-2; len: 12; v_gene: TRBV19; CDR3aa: ASSNPGQNYGYT
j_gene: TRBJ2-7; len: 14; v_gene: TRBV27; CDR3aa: ASSTQTSLKAYEQY
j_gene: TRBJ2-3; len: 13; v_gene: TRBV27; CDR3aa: ASSGRDRVTDTQY
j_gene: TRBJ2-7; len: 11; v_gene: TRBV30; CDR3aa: AWGDRASYEQY
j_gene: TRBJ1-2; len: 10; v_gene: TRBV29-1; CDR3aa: SVQTALYGYT
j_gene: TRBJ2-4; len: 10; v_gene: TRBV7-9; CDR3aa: ASSPRLGIQY
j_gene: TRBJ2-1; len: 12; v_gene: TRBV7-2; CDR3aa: ASSPEVGANEQF
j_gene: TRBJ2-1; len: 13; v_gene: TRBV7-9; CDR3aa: ASSLKRESMIEQF
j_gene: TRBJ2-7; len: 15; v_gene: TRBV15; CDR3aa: ATSRALRQGANHEQY
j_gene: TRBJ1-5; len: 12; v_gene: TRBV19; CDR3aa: ASSIPGPNQPQH
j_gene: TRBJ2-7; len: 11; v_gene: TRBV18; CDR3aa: ASSPPSRHEQY
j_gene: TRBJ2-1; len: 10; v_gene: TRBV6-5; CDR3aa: ASSLYKGEQF
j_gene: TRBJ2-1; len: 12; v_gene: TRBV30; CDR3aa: AWSGTSGRYEQF
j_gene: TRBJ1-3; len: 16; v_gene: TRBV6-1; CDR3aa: ASSEERRFFVSGNTIY
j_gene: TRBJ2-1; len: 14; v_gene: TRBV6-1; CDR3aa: ASSEAVARRGAEQF
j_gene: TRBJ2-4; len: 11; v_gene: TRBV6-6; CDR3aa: ASSYSLSDIQY
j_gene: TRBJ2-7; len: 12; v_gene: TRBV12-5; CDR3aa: ASGLVSATYEQY
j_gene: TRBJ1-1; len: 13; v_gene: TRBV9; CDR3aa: ASSVAGVENTEAF
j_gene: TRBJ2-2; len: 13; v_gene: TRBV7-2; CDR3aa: ASSSLAGLTGELF
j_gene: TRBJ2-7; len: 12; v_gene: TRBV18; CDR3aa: ASSLVPQGYEQY
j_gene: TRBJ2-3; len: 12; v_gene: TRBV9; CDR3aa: ASSVDYLTDTQY
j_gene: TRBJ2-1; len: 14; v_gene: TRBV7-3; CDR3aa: ASSSQPGRVGDEQF
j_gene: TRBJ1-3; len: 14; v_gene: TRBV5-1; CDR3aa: ASSLAGLRYGNTIY
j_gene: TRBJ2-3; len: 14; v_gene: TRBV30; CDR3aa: AWSVPSGRALDTQY
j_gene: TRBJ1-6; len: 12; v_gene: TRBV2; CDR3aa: ASSVWDRNSPLH
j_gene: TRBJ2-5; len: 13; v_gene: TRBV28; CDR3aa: ASSPRDRAVETQY
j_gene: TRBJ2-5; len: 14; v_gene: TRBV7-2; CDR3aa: ASSDRTSGGAETQY
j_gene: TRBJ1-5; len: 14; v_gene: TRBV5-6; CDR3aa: ASSPGTGNSNQPQH